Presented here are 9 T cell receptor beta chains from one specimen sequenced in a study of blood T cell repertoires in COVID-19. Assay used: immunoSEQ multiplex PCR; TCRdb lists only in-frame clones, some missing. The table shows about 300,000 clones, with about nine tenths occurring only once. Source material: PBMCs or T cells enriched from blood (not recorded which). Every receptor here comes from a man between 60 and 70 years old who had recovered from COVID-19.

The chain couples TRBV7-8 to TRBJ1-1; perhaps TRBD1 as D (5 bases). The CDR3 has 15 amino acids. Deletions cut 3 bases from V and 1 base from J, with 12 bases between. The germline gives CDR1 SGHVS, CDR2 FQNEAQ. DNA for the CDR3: TGTGCCAGCAGCTTTGGCCAGGGTGCGAACACTGAAGCTTTCTTT. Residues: CASSFGQGANTEAFF.

The CDR3: CASSQDPASGRNEQFF. The CDR3 DNA reads TGTGCCAGCAGCCAAGATCCGGCTAGCGGGAGAAATGAGCAGTTCTTC. The V and J genes are TRBV3-1 (or the pseudogene TRBV3-2) and TRBJ2-1; 10 bases align to TRBD2. Germline lookup yields CDR1 LGHDT and CDR2 YNNKEL (reference sequence). V shed 0 bases, J shed 7 bases, and the junction held 6 bases outside the gene matches. The length of the CDR3 is 16 residues.

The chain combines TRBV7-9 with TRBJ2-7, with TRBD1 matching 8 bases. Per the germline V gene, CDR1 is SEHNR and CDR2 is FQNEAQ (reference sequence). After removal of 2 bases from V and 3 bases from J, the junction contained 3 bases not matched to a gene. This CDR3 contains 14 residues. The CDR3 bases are TGTGCCAGCAGCTTATACGGACAGGGCTACGAGCAGTACTTC. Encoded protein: CASSLYGQGYEQYF.

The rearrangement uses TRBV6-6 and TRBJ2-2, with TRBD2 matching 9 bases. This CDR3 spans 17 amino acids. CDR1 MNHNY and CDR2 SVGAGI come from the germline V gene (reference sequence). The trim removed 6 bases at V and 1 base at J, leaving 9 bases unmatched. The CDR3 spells CASRRLAEGVNTGELFF. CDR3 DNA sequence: TGTGCCAGCAGGCGACTAGCGGAGGGCGTGAACACCGGGGAGCTGTTTTTT.

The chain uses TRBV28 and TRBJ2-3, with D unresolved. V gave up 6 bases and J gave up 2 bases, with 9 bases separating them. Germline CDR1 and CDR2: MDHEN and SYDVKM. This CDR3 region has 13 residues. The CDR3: CASSLGNTDTQYF. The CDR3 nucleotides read TGTGCCAGCAGCCTCGGTAACACAGATACGCAGTATTTT.

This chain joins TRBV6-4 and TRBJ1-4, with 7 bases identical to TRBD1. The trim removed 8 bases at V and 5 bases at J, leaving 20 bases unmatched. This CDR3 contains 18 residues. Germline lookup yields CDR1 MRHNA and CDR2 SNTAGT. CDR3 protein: CASYPTGGRGITNEKLFF. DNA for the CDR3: TGTGCCAGCTACCCTACGGGTGGCAGGGGGATCACCAATGAAAAACTGTTTTTT.

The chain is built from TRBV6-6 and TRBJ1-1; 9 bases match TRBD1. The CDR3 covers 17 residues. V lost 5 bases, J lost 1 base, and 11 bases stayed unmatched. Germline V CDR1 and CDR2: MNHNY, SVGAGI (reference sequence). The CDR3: CASSPGQGKGRNTEAFF. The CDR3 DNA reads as TGTGCCAGCAGTCCAGGACAGGGGAAGGGCAGGAACACTGAAGCTTTCTTT.

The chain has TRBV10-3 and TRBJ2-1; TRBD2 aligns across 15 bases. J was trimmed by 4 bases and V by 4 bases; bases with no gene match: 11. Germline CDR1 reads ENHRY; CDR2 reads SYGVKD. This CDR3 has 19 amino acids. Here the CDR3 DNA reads TGTGCCATCAGTGCCTGGACTAGCGGGAGGGCCGGCGTTTACAATGAGCAGTTCTTC. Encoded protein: CAISAWTSGRAGVYNEQFF.

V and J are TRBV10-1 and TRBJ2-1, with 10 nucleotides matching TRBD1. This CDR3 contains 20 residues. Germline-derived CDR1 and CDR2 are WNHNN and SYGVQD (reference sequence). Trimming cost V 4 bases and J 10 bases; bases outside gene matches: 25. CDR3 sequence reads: CASSATGGDRGFRGQPEQFF. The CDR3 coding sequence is TGCGCCAGCAGTGCTACGGGGGGGGACAGGGGATTTAGGGGTCAGCCCGAGCAGTTCTTC.